The sequence of this T cell receptor (beta chain) was determined in a study of CD8 T cells in ankylosing spondylitis. Whole-study results and caveats: Disease-linked clones were reportedly significantly enriched in matched ankylosing spondylitis synovial fluid. Past studies reported some motif variants in reactive arthritis synovial fluid and blood. Within ankylosing spondylitis blood, a TCR beta motif made up of roughly eight highly homologous variants appeared to be characteristic.

With molecular barcodes, quantitative 5'-RACE was used to make the TCR beta libraries. MiXCR was run by TCRdb on the 5' RACE reads, yielding one entry per CDR3 protein. The table lists around 770,000 distinct CDR3 sequences, around 20% of them singletons. Note on this clonotype: Antigen unknown.

Material: blood, either unsorted or a sorted T cell fraction (not recorded which). The origin of this receptor is a male donor with ankylosing spondylitis.

The CDR3 sequence is CASSSRTGDAFF. The CDR3 DNA reads as TGTGCCAGCAGTTCTAGGACGGGGGACGCTTTCTTT. J is TRBJ1-1 and V is TRBV6-2 or TRBV6-3; maybe TRBD1 (5 bases). There are 12 residues in the CDR3. Germline loops: CDR1 MNHEY, CDR2 SVGEGT. The V and J ends lost 4 bases and 11 bases respectively, with 14 bases between them.